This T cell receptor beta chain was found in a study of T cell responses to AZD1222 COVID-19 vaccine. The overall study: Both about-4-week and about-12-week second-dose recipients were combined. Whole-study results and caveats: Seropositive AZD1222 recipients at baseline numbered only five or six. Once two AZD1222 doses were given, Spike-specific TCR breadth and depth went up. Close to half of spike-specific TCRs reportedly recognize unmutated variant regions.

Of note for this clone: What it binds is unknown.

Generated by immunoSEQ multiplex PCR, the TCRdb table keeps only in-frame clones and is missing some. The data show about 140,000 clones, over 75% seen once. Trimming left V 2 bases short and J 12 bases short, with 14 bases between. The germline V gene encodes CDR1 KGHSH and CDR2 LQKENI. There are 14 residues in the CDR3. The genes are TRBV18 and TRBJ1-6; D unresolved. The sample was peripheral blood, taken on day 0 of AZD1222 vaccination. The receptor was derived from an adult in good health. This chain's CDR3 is CASSPSATGGPLHF. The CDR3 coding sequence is TGTGCCAGCTCACCAAGTGCGACCGGCGGACCCCTCCACTTT.